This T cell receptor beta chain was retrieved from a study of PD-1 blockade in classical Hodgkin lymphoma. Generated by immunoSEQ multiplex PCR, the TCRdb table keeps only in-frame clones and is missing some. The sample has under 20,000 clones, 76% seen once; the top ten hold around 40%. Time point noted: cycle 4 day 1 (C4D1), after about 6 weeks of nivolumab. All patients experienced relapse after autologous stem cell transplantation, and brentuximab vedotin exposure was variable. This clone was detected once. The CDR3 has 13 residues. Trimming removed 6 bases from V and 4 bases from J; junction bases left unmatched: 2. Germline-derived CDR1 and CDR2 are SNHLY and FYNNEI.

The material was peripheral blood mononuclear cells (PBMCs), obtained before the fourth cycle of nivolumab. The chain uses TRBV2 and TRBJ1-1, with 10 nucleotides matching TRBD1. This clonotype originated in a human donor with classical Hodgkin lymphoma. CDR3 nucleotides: TGTGCCAGCAGGGGACAGGGGAGCACTGAAGCTTTCTTT. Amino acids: CASRGQGSTEAFF. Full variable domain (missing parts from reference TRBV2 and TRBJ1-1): EPEVTQTPSHQVTQMGQEVILRCVPISNHLYFYWYRQILGQKVEFLVSFYNNEISEKSEIFDDQFSVERPDGSNFTLKIRSTKLEDSAMYFCASRGQGSTEAFFGQGTRLTVV.